This TCR beta chain appears in the sequencing data of a study of Ad26.COV2.S vaccination and SARS-CoV-2 variants. As for the study in general: Donor joined the COV1001 Ad26.COV2.S trial arm.

Whole-study findings and limits: Total T cell responses may have been underestimated by the TCR breadth and depth analyses.

The method was immunoSEQ multiplex PCR; TCRdb's version includes in-frame clones alone and lacks a portion of them. The data hold 400,000 to 450,000 clones, with 80% to 95% observed a single time. About this clone: The antigen is not known.

Treatment defined: 15 to 20 received Ad26.COV2.S at low or high dose, single or two shots; about five received placebo; per-sample allocation not given. Following the first vaccine or placebo injection, samples were taken on day 63. J gave up 3 bases and V 5 bases, and 9 bases lay outside the gene matches. The CDR3 totals 16 residues. Germline CDR1 and CDR2: SGHVS and FQNEAQ. The V call is TRBV7-8, the J call TRBJ1-5; 8 positions match TRBD1. The sample here was peripheral blood, taken in a trial of Ad26.COV2.S vaccine versus placebo. The TCR sequence derives from a person aged 18-60 years who received the Ad26.COV2.S COVID-19 vaccine or a placebo. CDR3 coding DNA: TGTGCCAGCAGCGCGAACAGGGGGGTAGACAATCAGCCCCAGCATTTT. Protein: CASSANRGVDNQPQHF.